Listed here are 9 T cell receptor beta chains from one sample, sequenced in a study of blood T cell repertoires in COVID-19. Produced via immunoSEQ multiplex PCR; TCRdb's table is partial and in-frame only. The sample holds 200,000 to 250,000 clones, 75% to 85% seen once. Specimen: peripheral blood. All receptors come from a woman of 80 years or more with COVID-19, enrolled during active disease.

The V and J genes are TRBV10-3 and TRBJ2-5; the D gene is possibly TRBD2 (6 bases). V was shortened by 8 bases and J by 4 bases, with 14 bases between the two germline ends. From germline, CDR1 is ENHRY and CDR2 SYGVKD. CDR3 length equals 13 residues. CDR3 nucleotide sequence: TGTGCCATCGGGGAATCTAGCGTAGAGACCCAGTACTTC. This sequence encodes CAIGESSVETQYF.

The rearrangement joins TRBV3-1 (or the pseudogene TRBV3-2) to TRBJ1-1, with 9 bases lining up with TRBD1. The CDR3 extends over 17 amino acids. Germline V gene data show CDR1 as LGHDT and CDR2 as YNNKEL (reference sequence). The junction had 14 bases not matched to a gene; V was cut back by 4 bases and J by 5 bases. The CDR3 reads CASSPRGRDRVGTEAFF. The CDR3 DNA reads as TGTGCCAGCAGCCCAAGGGGACGGGACAGGGTTGGTACTGAAGCTTTCTTT.

On this clone: A read error may produce the germline difference seen at one junction end. The V gene is TRBV6-1, the J gene TRBJ1-1; D might be TRBD1 (6 bases). Per germline, CDR1 MNHNS and CDR2 SASEGT. CDR3 length equals 16 residues. CDR3 in DNA: TGTGCCAGCAGGGAAGGGGGGCGCAGGGTGAACACTGAAGCTTTCTTT. Its protein product is CASREGGRRVNTEAFF.

The J gene is TRBJ2-7, the V gene TRBV24-1; TRBD2 matches at 7 bases. V shed 3 bases and J 6 bases; nucleotides not matched to a gene: 4. Germline V gives CDR1 KGHDR, CDR2 SFDVKD. The CDR3 runs to 13 residues. The CDR3 sequence: CATSDPSSGEQYF. The CDR3 bases are TGTGCCACCAGTGATCCCTCTAGCGGCGAGCAGTACTTC.

V and J are TRBV28 and TRBJ2-5; D is unresolved. Germline CDR1 is MDHEN and CDR2 is SYDVKM. The CDR3 consists of 13 residues. The V end lost 4 bases, the J end lost 4 bases, and 10 bases lay between the germline ends. The chain's CDR3 is CASSSTPRETQYF. The CDR3 DNA reads as TGTGCCAGCAGTTCTACGCCGAGAGAGACCCAGTACTTC.

The J gene is TRBJ2-5, the V gene TRBV19; D is perhaps TRBD2 (6 bases). The CDR3 contains 13 residues. CDR1 is LNHDA, CDR2 SQIVND, per germline (reference sequence). Trimming pared 3 bases from V and 5 bases from J, leaving 10 bases between. CDR3 sequence (DNA): TGTGCCAGTAGTATTGGGCTAGCGGAGACCCAGTACTTC. Amino acid sequence: CASSIGLAETQYF.

V and J are TRBV7-7 and TRBJ2-2, with D perhaps matching TRBD2 (5 bases). CDR1 and CDR2 from the germline V gene are SSHAT and FNYEAQ (reference sequence). CDR3 length: 14 residues. The CDR3 is CASRPQLEAGELFF. The DNA for the CDR3 is TGTGCTAGCCGCCCTCAACTAGAGGCCGGGGAGCTGTTTTTT.

The rearrangement links TRBV29-1 to TRBJ1-2; a possible D gene is TRBD1 (5 bases). The CDR3 sequence is 11 residues long. Germline CDR1 is SQVTM and CDR2 is ANQGSEA. Deletions cut 6 bases from V and 5 bases from J, with 10 bases between. The CDR3 region has the DNA TGCAGCGTGGGGGAGGGTTATGGCTACACCTTC. It specifies CSVGEGYGYTF.

This clone was observed once. V and J are TRBV2 and TRBJ2-5; D gene unclear. V lost 5 bases and J lost 2, with 9 bases in between. The CDR3 has 13 residues. Germline CDR1 reads SNHLY; CDR2 reads FYNNEI. This CDR3 reads CASSLRGQETQYF. Written as DNA, the CDR3 is TGTGCCAGCAGTTTAAGAGGACAAGAGACCCAGTACTTC.